What follows describes a single TCR beta chain. The entry originates in a study of T-cell memory formation after mild COVID-19. About the research overall: The study found TCR clusters largely donor specific.

Trimming stripped 1 base from V and 5 bases from J, with 17 bases between. This CDR3 has 15 amino acids. Germline CDR1 is DFQATT and CDR2 is SNEGSKA (reference sequence). TCRdb redid the calling of the 5' RACE reads with MiXCR, one entry per CDR3 protein. The table lists under 600,000 distinct CDR3 sequences, about 22% of them singletons. The sample comprised PBMCs or a T cell subset sorted from them (not recorded which). This sequence was found in an adult woman who had mild COVID-19 (a few samples of this study predate the infection). Cell type and time point are not known. This chain joins TRBV20-1 and TRBJ2-5, with D possibly matching TRBD2 (6 bases). The CDR3 loop reads CSARVVGGLRETQYF. CDR3 nucleotide sequence: TGCAGTGCTAGAGTAGTGGGGGGATTGCGGGAGACCCAGTACTTC.